Below are 3 T cell receptor beta chains sequenced from a single sample in a study of blood T cell repertoires in COVID-19. The data were produced by immunoSEQ multiplex PCR, yet TCRdb's version contains in-frame clones alone and is incomplete. Altogether 250,000 or so clones are present, roughly 85% being singletons, with the ten largest covering about 1.9%. Specimen: PBMCs or T cells enriched from blood (not recorded which). The receptor source for this set is a woman between 50 and 59 years old who had recovered from COVID-19.

The J gene is TRBJ1-1, the V gene TRBV27; 8 nucleotides align to TRBD1. The germline V gene encodes CDR1 MNHEY and CDR2 SMNVEV (reference sequence). V dropped 4 bases and J dropped 4; count of bases not matched to a gene: 5. There are 14 residues in the CDR3. CDR3 coding DNA: TGTGCCAGCAGTTCAACAGGGGGTATCACTGAAGCTTTCTTT. Residues: CASSSTGGITEAFF.

The V call is TRBV3-1 (or the pseudogene TRBV3-2), the J call TRBJ1-5; D perhaps matches TRBD1 (5 bases). V lost 4 bases, J lost 6 bases, and 10 bases lay in between. The germline V gene encodes CDR1 LGHDT and CDR2 YNNKEL (reference sequence). The CDR3 covers 13 residues. In DNA form, the CDR3 reads TGTGCCAGCAGCCCCTCAGGGTCTCAGCCCCAGCATTTT. Encoded protein: CASSPSGSQPQHF.

This chain joins TRBV7-3 and TRBJ2-2, with 8 bases aligning to TRBD1. CDR3 length: 14 residues. J lost 6 bases, V lost 3 bases, and 3 bases had no gene match. The V gene's germline CDR1 is SGHTA and CDR2 FQGTGA. CDR3 sequence: CASSLVQGAGELFF. The DNA of the CDR3 is TGTGCCAGCAGCTTGGTACAGGGGGCCGGGGAGCTGTTTTTT.